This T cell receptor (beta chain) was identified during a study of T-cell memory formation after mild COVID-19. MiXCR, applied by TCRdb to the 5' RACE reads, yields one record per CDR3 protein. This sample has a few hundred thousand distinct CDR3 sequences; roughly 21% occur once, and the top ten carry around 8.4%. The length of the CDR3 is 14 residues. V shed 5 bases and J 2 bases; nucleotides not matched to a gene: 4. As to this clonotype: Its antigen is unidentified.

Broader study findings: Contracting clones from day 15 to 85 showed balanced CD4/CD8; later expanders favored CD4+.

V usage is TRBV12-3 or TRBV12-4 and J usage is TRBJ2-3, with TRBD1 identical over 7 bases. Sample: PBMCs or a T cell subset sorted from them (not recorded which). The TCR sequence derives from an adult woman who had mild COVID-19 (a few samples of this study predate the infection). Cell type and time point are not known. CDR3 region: CASSQGVLTDTQYF. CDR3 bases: TGTGCCAGCAGTCAGGGGGTTCTCACAGATACGCAGTATTTT.